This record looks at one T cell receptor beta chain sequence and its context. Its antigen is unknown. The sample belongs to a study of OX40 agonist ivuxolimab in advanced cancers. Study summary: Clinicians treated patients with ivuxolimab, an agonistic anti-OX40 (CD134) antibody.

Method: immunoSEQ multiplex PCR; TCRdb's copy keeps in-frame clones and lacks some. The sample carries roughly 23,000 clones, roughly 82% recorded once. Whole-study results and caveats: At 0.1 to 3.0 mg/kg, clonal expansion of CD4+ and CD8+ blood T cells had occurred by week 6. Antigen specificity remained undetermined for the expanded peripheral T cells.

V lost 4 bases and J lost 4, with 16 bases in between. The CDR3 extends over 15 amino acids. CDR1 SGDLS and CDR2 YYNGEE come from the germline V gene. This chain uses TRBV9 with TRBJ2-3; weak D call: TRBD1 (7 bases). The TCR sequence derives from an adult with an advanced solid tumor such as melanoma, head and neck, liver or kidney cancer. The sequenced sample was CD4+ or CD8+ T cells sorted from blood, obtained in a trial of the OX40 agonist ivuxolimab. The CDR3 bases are TGTGCCAGCAGCCCGGAGGGCACAGGGGCAGATACGCAGTATTTT. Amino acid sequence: CASSPEGTGADTQYF.